The clone carrying this T cell receptor beta chain is judged medium-sized. The entry originates in a study of T cell responses to AZD1222 COVID-19 vaccine. The table came from immunoSEQ multiplex PCR; TCRdb's copy has only in-frame clones and leaves some out. The sample carries tens of thousands of clones, about four fifths recorded once. Germline V gene data show CDR1 as MNHNY and CDR2 as SVGAGI (reference sequence). The CDR3 has 15 residues. V was clipped by 6 bases and J by 1 base; unmatched bases: 7. Specimen: peripheral blood, collected 28 days after the second AZD1222 dose. The receptor was derived from an adult who received the AZD1222 COVID-19 vaccine. This chain links TRBV6-6 with TRBJ2-5; 8 positions match TRBD1. CDR3 sequence reads: CASRTGQGTQETQYF. CDR3 DNA sequence: TGTGCCAGCAGGACTGGACAGGGAACCCAAGAGACCCAGTACTTC.